These 11 T cell receptor beta chains were all obtained from the same sample, sequenced in a study of molecular identifiers for immune sequencing clone quantification. Each CDR3 protein is one row after TCRdb ran MiXCR on the PCR reads. The sample comprises about 640,000 distinct CDR3 sequences, 15% to 20% of which are singletons, and 0.75% to 0.95% rests with the top ten. The sample taken for sequencing was naive CD8+ T cells from blood, with Jurkat cell RNA spiked in. As to subset: FACS-sorted CD8+CD4-CCR7+CD45RA+ naive T cells. These receptors all come from a human donor in good health. Some libraries in this study had Jurkat cell RNA spiked in.

This clonotype was seen at least ten times. The chain has TRBV27 and TRBJ2-7; 14 nucleotides align to TRBD2. The CDR3 has 15 amino acids. From germline, CDR1 is MNHEY and CDR2 SMNVEV (reference sequence). The junction had 7 bases not matched to a gene; V was cut back by 6 bases and J by 6 bases. The CDR3 loop is CASSPGLAGVGEQYF. CDR3 DNA: TGTGCCAGCAGCCCGGGACTAGCGGGAGTAGGCGAGCAGTACTTC.

The V gene is TRBV10-3, the J gene TRBJ2-2; D perhaps matches TRBD1 (5 bases). Germline V gene data show CDR1 as ENHRY and CDR2 as SYGVKD. This CDR3 comprises 15 residues. The germline V and J ends were trimmed by 3 bases and 3 bases, with 11 bases remaining between them. The CDR3 bases are TGTGCCATCAGTGACCCAGGGCTCTACACCGGGGAGCTGTTTTTT. This encodes CAISDPGLYTGELFF.

Comments on this clonotype: A single base separates this from a much larger clone, so it may be a read error. The chain has TRBV7-9 and TRBJ2-5; D remains ambiguous. Germline V gene data show CDR1 as SEHNR and CDR2 as FQNEAQ (reference sequence). There are 13 residues in the CDR3. The CDR3: CASSPELLETQHF. DNA of the CDR3: TGTGCCAGCAGCCCGGAGTTATTGGAGACCCAGCACTTC.

This clonotype appeared many times. The chain carries TRBV28 and TRBJ2-7; 9 bases are shared with TRBD1. The CDR3 length is 15 residues. The germline gives CDR1 MDHEN, CDR2 SYDVKM. V lost 5 bases and J lost 4; bases outside the gene matches: 9. This CDR3 reads CASSAIRDREYEQYF. The CDR3 bases are TGTGCCAGCAGTGCAATCCGGGACAGGGAGTACGAGCAGTACTTC.

This clonotype was recorded at least ten times. The chain uses TRBV6-5 and TRBJ1-2, with D unresolved. The ends were cut back, 0 bases at V and 1 base at J, with 6 bases in the middle. The CDR3 has 14 residues. Germline V gene sequence: CDR1 MNHEY, CDR2 SVGAGI. CDR3 in DNA: TGTGCCAGCAGTTACTCTCCGCGTAACTATGGCTACACCTTC. This gives the protein CASSYSPRNYGYTF.

The V gene is TRBV7-7, the J gene TRBJ2-7; tentative D call: TRBD1 (6 bases). V dropped 1 base and J dropped 0 bases, with 10 bases sitting between them. Germline assignment: CDR1 SSHAT and CDR2 FNYEAQ (reference sequence). The CDR3 is made up of 15 amino acids. This CDR3 is CASSLGPGVSYEQYF. The DNA for the CDR3 is TGTGCCAGCAGCTTAGGCCCAGGGGTCTCCTACGAGCAGTACTTC.

This clonotype was picked up a small number of times. The chain links TRBV14 to TRBJ2-5; D is undetermined. Looked up from germline, CDR1 is SGHDN and CDR2 is FVKESK. Deletions cut 4 bases from V and 5 bases from J, with 14 bases between. This CDR3 contains 14 residues. CDR3 sequence reads: CASSPYRPLETQYF. CDR3 DNA: TGTGCCAGCAGCCCATATCGTCCACTCGAGACCCAGTACTTC.

This chain joins TRBV28 and TRBJ2-7; 7 bases map to TRBD1. The CDR3 is 15 residues long. V shed 5 bases, J shed 0 bases, and the junction held 7 bases outside the gene matches. Germline loops: CDR1 MDHEN, CDR2 SYDVKM. CDR3 protein: CASSQTGRGSYEQYF. CDR3 sequence (DNA): TGTGCCAGCAGTCAGACAGGGAGAGGCTCCTACGAGCAGTACTTC.

Points on this clonotype: Possible read error: a much larger clone is one base away. J is TRBJ2-3 and V is TRBV30; TRBD2 agrees at 8 bases. The CDR3 covers 16 residues. With 1 base clipped from V and 4 bases from J, the junction kept 10 bases outside the gene matches. Germline V gives CDR1 GTSNPN, CDR2 SVGIG (reference sequence). CDR3 amino acids: CAWSGGLASPADTQYF. For the CDR3, the DNA is TGTGCCTGGAGTGGCGGACTAGCATCCCCTGCAGATACGCAGTATTTT.

This clonotype showed up many times. The chain uses TRBV28 and TRBJ1-6, with D possibly TRBD1 on 5 matching bases. CDR3 length: 18 residues. V was cut by 6 bases and J by 5 bases, with 23 bases left in between. Germline V lookup: CDR1 MDHEN, CDR2 SYDVKM. CDR3 bases: TGTGCCAGCAGCCCCTACCCTTCGCGGGGCGCCGATAATTCACCCCTCCACTTT. It codes for CASSPYPSRGADNSPLHF.

This clonotype has only a few counts. A single base separates this from a much larger clone, so it may be a read error. The chain combines TRBV27 with TRBJ2-7, with D tentatively TRBD2 (6 bases). The germline CDR1 and CDR2 sequences are MNHEY and SMNVEV (reference sequence). The CDR3 has 13 residues. The DNA of the CDR3 is TGTGCCAGCAGTCCGGGACTCCAATACGAGCGGTACTTC. It translates to CASSPGLQYERYF.